The table lists the clone carrying this TCR beta chain with a few counts. Its antigen is not known. These data are taken from a study of T cell repertoires in cytomegalovirus infection. Across the study: Both a matching HLA type and CMV infection were indicated by public TCR beta signatures.

Study-level points and caveats: Identification of carriers of CMV plus the relevant HLA was achieved through cumulative public TCR beta family frequency. HLA-C-restricted CMV clonotypes gave the most frequent clonotype in two of eight donors.

A single record per CDR3 protein comes from TCRdb applying MiXCR to the reads. The sample carries about 460,000 distinct CDR3 sequences, around 11% recorded once. The sequenced sample consisted of PBMCs. The TCR sequence derives from a human donor in good health (CMV status not recorded). Some clones in this sample may be carry-over from other donors' samples.

The CDR3 nucleotides are TGCGCCAGCAGCCAAAGGGTCCTAGCGGTGAGCTCCTACAATGAGCAGTTCTTC. Its translation is CASSQRVLAVSSYNEQFF. V usage is TRBV4-1 and J usage is TRBJ2-1; 7 bases are shared with TRBD2. Per the germline V gene, CDR1 is MGHRA and CDR2 is YSYEKL. There are 18 residues in the CDR3. The V and J ends lost 2 bases and 0 bases, in that order; junction bases with no gene match: 10.